The next 29 T cell receptor beta chains were all read from a single sample in a study of cytomegalovirus exposure and HLA in healthy donors. The PCR ran on 60 Vbeta and 13 Jbeta primers. TCRdb's copy holds only in-frame clones and misses some; the assay was immunoSEQ multiplex PCR. The table lists about 120,000 clones, roughly 9.9% of them singletons. Input material: PBMCs. The receptor source for this set is a man younger than 45 in good health and CMV-seronegative.

This chain uses TRBV7-9 with TRBJ1-6; D gene uncertain. Trimming shortened V by 3 bases and J by 4 bases, and 16 bases separated the two germline ends. The germline V gene encodes CDR1 SEHNR and CDR2 FQNEAQ (reference sequence). This CDR3 is 17 amino acids long. DNA for the CDR3: TGTGCCAGCAGCTTGGTATCGCGGCACAATTATAATTCACCCCTCCACTTT. Encoded protein: CASSLVSRHNYNSPLHF.

The chain combines TRBV19 with TRBJ1-2; 10 bases match TRBD1. Germline assignment: CDR1 LNHDA and CDR2 SQIVND (reference sequence). The CDR3 is 21 amino acids. Germline trimming cut 6 bases from V and 3 bases from J; bases unmatched to any gene: 25. For the CDR3, the DNA is TGTGCCAGTAGGGGGCTCTTAAAACCGGGACAGGGGTCTCCGACTGACTATGGCTACACCTTC. Protein product: CASRGLLKPGQGSPTDYGYTF.

There are a few counts of this clone. This chain connects TRBV29-1 to TRBJ2-7, with D possibly being TRBD2 (5 bases). The V end was cut by 6 bases, the J end by 6 bases, with 15 bases between. CDR1 SQVTM and CDR2 ANQGSEA come from the germline V gene. The CDR3 covers 12 residues. The CDR3 region has the DNA TGCAGCGTGAGGGAGAAAACGGGCGAGCAGTACTTC. This sequence encodes CSVREKTGEQYF.

This chain connects TRBV7-9 to TRBJ2-3; TRBD2 might be the D (5 bases). The V end lost 5 bases, the J end lost 0 bases, and 15 bases lay between the germline ends. The CDR3 extends over 16 amino acids. Germline lookup yields CDR1 SEHNR and CDR2 FQNEAQ (reference sequence). CDR3 DNA: TGTGCCAGCAGCACCCGGGATCGCGAAAGCACAGATACGCAGTATTTT. Amino acids: CASSTRDRESTDTQYF. The full variable domain, with the rest looked up from reference TRBV7-9 and TRBJ2-3, is DTGVSQNPRHKITKRGQNVTFRCDPISEHNRLYWYRQTLGQGPEFLTYFQNEAQLEKSRLLSDRFSAERPKGSFSTLEIQRTEQGDSAMYLCASSTRDRESTDTQYFGPGTRLTVL.

The DNA of the CDR3 is TGTGCCAGCAGTTTACGAAGAGCTAACTATGGCTACACCTTC. Amino acid sequence: CASSLRRANYGYTF. The rearrangement uses TRBV28 and TRBJ1-2, with no clear D. Deletions cut 2 bases from V and 0 bases from J, with 7 bases between. This CDR3 has 14 residues. The V gene's germline CDR1 is MDHEN and CDR2 SYDVKM.

This clone was detected a few times. The chain uses TRBV27 and TRBJ2-3, with 9 bases identical to TRBD2. J lost 1 base, V lost 6 bases, and 5 bases had no gene match. Germline CDR1 and CDR2: MNHEY and SMNVEV (reference sequence). This CDR3 is built from 15 residues. CDR3 loop: CASSRRLAGTDTQYF. The CDR3 region has the DNA TGTGCCAGCAGCCGGAGACTAGCGGGCACAGATACGCAGTATTTT.

The chain employs TRBV29-1 and TRBJ2-7; TRBD2 matches 11 bases. The CDR3 length is 14 residues. J lost 3 bases, V lost 2 bases, and 3 bases had no gene match. CDR1 and CDR2 from the germline V gene are SQVTM and ANQGSEA. CDR3 in DNA: TGCAGCGTTGAAACTAGCGGGAGCTACTACGAGCAGTACTTC. Amino acid sequence: CSVETSGSYYEQYF.

This clone was counted a few times. CDR3 sequence reads: CASSEGGFGEQYF. The CDR3 region has the DNA TGTGCCAGCAGCGAGGGGGGGTTCGGGGAGCAGTACTTC. J is TRBJ2-7 and V is TRBV9; D is possibly TRBD2 (7 bases). The germline CDR1 and CDR2 sequences are SGDLS and YYNGEE. There are 13 residues in the CDR3. V lost 3 bases, J lost 7 bases, and 14 bases lay in between. Variable domain in full (rest from reference TRBV9 and TRBJ2-7): DSGVTQTPKHLITATGQRVTLRCSPRSGDLSVYWYQQSLDQGLQFLIQYYNGEERAKGNILERFSAQQFPDLHSELNLSSLELGDSALYFCASSEGGFGEQYFGPGTRLTVT.

The rearrangement uses TRBV7-9 and TRBJ2-5; 14 nucleotides align to TRBD2. The end of the DNA fits TRBJ2-7 better, so the J call may be wrong. Germline V gives CDR1 SEHNR, CDR2 FQNEAQ (reference sequence). This CDR3 is 17 amino acids long. The CDR3: CASSTGLAGAGSFEQYF. Written as DNA, the CDR3 is TGTGCCAGCAGCACGGGACTAGCGGGAGCGGGGTCTTTCGAGCAGTACTTC.

This clone was detected a few times. V gene TRBV9 combines with J gene TRBJ2-3; D is unclear. Germline V gene lookup returns CDR1 SGDLS and CDR2 YYNGEE. With 3 bases removed from V and 3 bases from J, the gap between germline ends came to 11 bases. CDR3 length equals 14 residues. CDR3: CASSGQVSTDTQYF. DNA for the CDR3: TGTGCCAGCAGCGGGCAGGTCTCGACAGATACGCAGTATTTT. Supplemented by reference TRBV9 and TRBJ2-3, the full variable domain reads DSGVTQTPKHLITATGQRVTLRCSPRSGDLSVYWYQQSLDQGLQFLIQYYNGEERAKGNILERFSAQQFPDLHSELNLSSLELGDSALYFCASSGQVSTDTQYFGPGTRLTVL.

The table lists this clone with a few counts. The rearrangement links TRBV5-1 to TRBJ2-5, with TRBD2 as a possible D gene (6 bases). CDR3 length: 13 amino acids. Trimming stripped 5 bases from V and 5 bases from J, with 13 bases between. The germline V gene has CDR1 SGHRS and CDR2 YFSETQ. Here the CDR3 reads CASSLGGTETQYF. The CDR3 DNA reads TGCGCCAGCAGTCTGGGGGGTACGGAGACCCAGTACTTC.

The sample holds a few counts of this clone. The V gene is TRBV29-1, the J gene TRBJ2-5; D gene uncertain. V dropped 3 bases and J dropped 3 bases, with 11 bases sitting between them. The CDR3 sequence is 13 residues long. In germline, CDR1 is SQVTM, CDR2 ANQGSEA. The CDR3 DNA reads as TGCAGCGTTGAGAGTGTTGAAAAAGAGACCCAGTACTTC. Residues: CSVESVEKETQYF.

The V and J genes are TRBV6-5 and TRBJ1-1; TRBD1 is a possible D gene (5 bases). Germline CDR1 MNHEY, CDR2 SVGAGI. V lost 4 bases and J lost 9, with 15 bases in between. The CDR3 covers 13 residues. The DNA of the CDR3 is TGTGCCAGCAGTTTGGGTGTCGCAGGGAAAGCTTTCTTT. It yields the protein CASSLGVAGKAFF.

In its sample, this clone was seen a few times. The chain is built from TRBV2 and TRBJ2-7, with 9 positions matching TRBD2. Trimming removed 10 bases from V and 4 bases from J; junction bases left unmatched: 11. Germline CDR1 reads SNHLY; CDR2 reads FYNNEI. This CDR3 contains 14 residues. CDR3 DNA sequence: TGTGCCATTATGGGGACTAGCTCTTCTTACGAGCAGTACTTC. Translation gives CAIMGTSSSYEQYF.

This clone turned up a few times. The J gene is TRBJ1-4, the V gene TRBV2; a weak D match, TRBD1 (6 bases). The germline CDR1 and CDR2 sequences are SNHLY and FYNNEI. Trimming removed 6 bases from V and 4 bases from J, with 15 bases in between. CDR3 length equals 15 residues. The CDR3 is CASRWGGRDNEKLFF. The CDR3 nucleotides are TGTGCCAGCAGATGGGGGGGCCGGGATAATGAAAAACTGTTTTTT.

Regarding this clone: The germline gene is not matched at one end of the junction; a read error may be the cause. Additional DNA sequences in this sample encode the identical CDR3. This sequence joins TRBV18 and TRBJ1-1, with a weak D call TRBD1 (5 bases). Germline V gene sequence: CDR1 KGHSH, CDR2 LQKENI. The CDR3 contains 14 residues. The CDR3 DNA is TGTGCCAGCTCCCCACCGATGGGGGGCACTGAAGCTTTCTTT. This gives the protein CASSPPMGGTEAFF.

This clone was seen a handful of times. The V gene is TRBV7-9, the J gene TRBJ1-4; D not resolved. Per the germline V gene, CDR1 is SEHNR and CDR2 is FQNEAQ (reference sequence). The ends were cut back, 5 bases at V and 6 bases at J, with 7 bases in the middle. This CDR3 contains 12 residues. The CDR3 reads CASSQSYEKLFF. The CDR3 region has the DNA TGTGCCAGCAGCCAAAGCTATGAAAAACTGTTTTTT. Together with reference TRBV7-9 and TRBJ1-4, the CDR3 gives the full variable domain: DTGVSQNPRHKITKRGQNVTFRCDPISEHNRLYWYRQTLGQGPEFLTYFQNEAQLEKSRLLSDRFSAERPKGSFSTLEIQRTEQGDSAMYLCASSQSYEKLFFGSGTQLSVL.

This clone has ten or more counts. The chain combines TRBV27 with TRBJ1-2; tentative D call: TRBD1 (5 bases). The CDR3 length is 15 residues. Germline CDR1 and CDR2: MNHEY and SMNVEV (reference sequence). V gave up 6 bases and J gave up 0 bases, with 14 bases separating them. CDR3 region: CASSPRQSTNYGYTF. The CDR3 DNA reads as TGTGCCAGCAGCCCCCGACAGTCGACTAACTATGGCTACACCTTC.

This clone appeared a few times. This chain joins TRBV6-4 and TRBJ1-2; TRBD1 matches at 7 bases. The germline CDR1 and CDR2 sequences are MRHNA and SNTAGT. The CDR3 covers 17 residues. Trimming cost V 6 bases and J 1 base; bases outside gene matches: 14. Here the CDR3 reads CASRPTGRLGSNYGYTF. CDR3 nucleotides: TGTGCCAGCAGACCGACAGGGCGACTCGGTAGTAACTATGGCTACACCTTC.

CDR3 DNA: TGTGCCAGCAGCTTTGCTTATGGTATCGAGGAGACCCAGTACTTC. Protein: CASSFAYGIEETQYF. This chain connects TRBV7-9 to TRBJ2-5; the D is unclear. Germline-derived CDR1 and CDR2 are SEHNR and FQNEAQ (reference sequence). The CDR3 is 15 residues long. Between the trimmed V and J ends, which lost 3 bases and 5 bases, there was a span of 16 bases.

CDR3 nucleotides: TGTGCCAGTAACCCTAGGACGGGAGGAGAGACCCAGTACTTC. Encoded protein: CASNPRTGGETQYF. The chain recombines TRBV19 with TRBJ2-5; TRBD2 matches at 7 bases. The ends lost 7 bases at V and 4 bases at J; junction bases unmatched: 9. Germline CDR1 reads LNHDA; CDR2 reads SQIVND (reference sequence). The CDR3 loop spans 14 amino acids.

This chain uses TRBV29-1 with TRBJ2-7; 9 nucleotides line up with TRBD2. Germline CDR1 SQVTM, CDR2 ANQGSEA. Trimming removed 3 bases from V and 2 bases from J; junction bases left unmatched: 2. This CDR3 has 13 amino acids. The CDR3 DNA reads TGCAGCGTTGAGACTAGCGGAGCCTACGAGCAGTACTTC. It encodes CSVETSGAYEQYF.

This clone was counted a few times. The CDR3 DNA is TGTGCCAGCAGTTTATCGAATACAGGGGCCATTGGGTCACCCCTCCACTTT. Encoded protein: CASSLSNTGAIGSPLHF. V and J are TRBV27 and TRBJ1-6, with 7 bases lining up with TRBD1. The CDR3 has 17 amino acids. With V trimmed by 0 bases and J by 10 bases, 12 bases remained unmatched. Per the germline V gene, CDR1 is MNHEY and CDR2 is SMNVEV (reference sequence).

The rearrangement uses TRBV7-8 and TRBJ1-5; 7 nucleotides line up with TRBD1. The ends lost 3 bases at V and 7 bases at J; junction bases unmatched: 6. The CDR3 length is 14 residues. Germline CDR1 reads SGHVS; CDR2 reads FQNEAQ. CDR3 DNA: TGTGCCAGCAGCTTCGACCAGGGGGGCCAGCCCCAGCATTTT. It is translated as CASSFDQGGQPQHF.

This chain joins TRBV18 and TRBJ2-6; TRBD1 is a possible D gene (6 bases). From germline, CDR1 is KGHSH and CDR2 LQKENI. The V end was cut by 3 bases, the J end by 6 bases, with 12 bases between. This CDR3 has 15 amino acids. This CDR3 is CASSPRTVEANVLTF. Written as DNA, the CDR3 is TGTGCCAGCTCACCCAGGACAGTTGAGGCCAACGTCCTGACTTTC.

This chain connects TRBV7-2 to TRBJ2-3, with 8 bases fitting TRBD2. V lost 2 bases, J lost 5 bases, and 6 bases stayed unmatched. CDR3 length: 15 residues. The germline gives CDR1 SGHTA, CDR2 FQGNSA. The CDR3 DNA follows: TGTGCCAGCAGCTTACTTGCGGGGGGCCAAGATACGCAGTATTTT. The encoded protein is CASSLLAGGQDTQYF.

This clone occurred a few times. The V gene is TRBV6-5, the J gene TRBJ2-2, with a weak D call TRBD2 (5 bases). The CDR3 extends over 15 amino acids. Germline CDR1 reads MNHEY; CDR2 reads SVGAGI. Trimming removed 3 bases from V and 0 bases from J, with 8 bases in between. The DNA of the CDR3 is TGTGCCAGCAGTTATACGGGAACGAACACCGGGGAGCTGTTTTTT. Translating gives CASSYTGTNTGELFF.

The rearrangement links TRBV7-2 to TRBJ1-5, with no clear D. The germline V and J ends were trimmed by 1 base and 0 bases, with 7 bases remaining between them. Looked up from germline, CDR1 is SGHTA and CDR2 is FQGNSA. The CDR3 has 15 residues. This CDR3 is CASSLELNSNQPQHF. Written as DNA, the CDR3 is TGTGCCAGCAGCTTAGAACTGAATAGCAATCAGCCCCAGCATTTT.

This clone was counted between two and nine times. The genes are TRBV18 and TRBJ1-5, with D hard to call. The V and J ends lost 5 bases and 0 bases respectively, with 14 bases between them. Germline V gene sequence: CDR1 KGHSH, CDR2 LQKENI. The CDR3 spans 16 residues. CDR3 loop: CASSASLPYSNQPQHF. In DNA, the CDR3 is TGTGCCAGCTCAGCTTCCCTACCGTATAGCAATCAGCCCCAGCATTTT. The whole variable domain, filled in from reference TRBV18 and TRBJ1-5, reads NAGVMQNPRHLVRRRGQEARLRCSPMKGHSHVYWYRQLPEEGLKFMVYLQKENIIDESGMPKERFSAEFPKEGPSILRIQQVVRGDSAAYFCASSASLPYSNQPQHFGDGTRLSIL.